One sample yielded the 30 T cell receptor beta chains listed below, sequenced in a study of patients and donors after allogeneic stem cell transplantation. TCRdb itself ran the RT-PCR reads through MiXCR, one entry per CDR3 protein. The repertoire includes 190,000 or so distinct CDR3 sequences, more than 35% of them detected once, and roughly 11% sits in the top ten. Specimen: blood, either unsorted or a sorted T cell fraction (not recorded which). These receptors came from a human donor who was either an allogeneic HSCT recipient or a stem cell or donor lymphocyte infusion donor (not recorded which). It is not recorded whose cells these are; they may come from a transplant donor.

The chain has TRBV7-2 and TRBJ1-2, with no clear D. Trimming removed 1 base at V and 0 bases at J, with 6 bases between. Looked up from germline, CDR1 is SGHTA and CDR2 is FQGNSA. This CDR3 is 14 amino acids long. DNA of the CDR3: TGTGCCAGCAGCTTAGGGGTCGCTAACTATGGCTACACCTTC. Encoded protein: CASSLGVANYGYTF.

The chain is built from TRBV12-3 or TRBV12-4 and TRBJ1-6; 9 bases align to TRBD1. The V gene end was trimmed by 7 bases and the J gene end by 9 bases; junction bases not matched to a gene: 4. The CDR3 covers 13 residues. The CDR3 is CASTGQGSSPLHF. CDR3 nucleotide sequence: TGTGCCAGCACTGGACAGGGGAGTTCACCCCTCCACTTT.

This clonotype was found a few times. The rearrangement joins TRBV4-3 to TRBJ1-2; 7 bases map to TRBD1. The CDR3 extends over 16 amino acids. Looked up from germline, CDR1 is LGHNA and CDR2 is YSLEER. Germline trimming cut 1 base from V and 8 bases from J; bases unmatched to any gene: 13. CDR3 sequence: CASSQGPPGQSTGYTF. In DNA, the CDR3 is TGCGCCAGCAGCCAAGGCCCCCCGGGACAGAGCACCGGCTACACCTTC.

The chain uses TRBV2 and TRBJ2-1, with TRBD2 identical over 7 bases. With V trimmed by 8 bases and J by 5 bases, 6 bases remained unmatched. The CDR3 has 13 amino acids. The germline CDR1 and CDR2 sequences are SNHLY and FYNNEI. The CDR3 nucleotides are TGTGCCAGCGGAAGGGAGGGAAACAATGAGCAGTTCTTC. Its translation is CASGREGNNEQFF.

J is TRBJ1-3 and V is TRBV7-2; D is possibly TRBD1 (5 bases). The germline V gene has CDR1 SGHTA and CDR2 FQGNSA. Trimming stripped 2 bases from V and 2 bases from J, with 10 bases between. The CDR3 is 15 amino acids. The CDR3 nucleotides read TGTGCCAGCAGCTTATTCCAGGGAACTGGAAACACCATATATTTT. As protein: CASSLFQGTGNTIYF.

The J gene is TRBJ2-1, the V gene TRBV12-3 or TRBV12-4; D is possibly TRBD1 (5 bases). The CDR3 sequence is 13 residues long. The V and J ends lost 10 bases and 0 bases respectively, with 10 bases between them. CDR3 region: CAIGRGSYNEQFF. The CDR3 DNA reads as TGTGCCATTGGTAGGGGCTCCTACAATGAGCAGTTCTTC.

This clonotype was seen a few times. The rearrangement joins TRBV7-8 to TRBJ1-1; TRBD1 matches at 7 bases. The germline gives CDR1 SGHVS, CDR2 FQNEAQ. This CDR3 contains 14 residues. Trimming removed 1 base from V and 5 bases from J; junction bases left unmatched: 4. The DNA of the CDR3 is TGTGCCAGCAGCTTAGTAGTGACAGGGACTGAAGCTTTCTTT. As protein: CASSLVVTGTEAFF.

The rearrangement uses TRBV5-1 and TRBJ1-2; 7 positions match TRBD1. Germline assignment: CDR1 SGHRS and CDR2 YFSETQ. V trimming: 7 bases; J trimming: 7 bases; junction bases outside the gene matches: 13. The CDR3 contains 14 residues. Written as DNA, the CDR3 is TGCGCCAGCTCTGGGGGACAGTTCTGGCGTGGCTACACCTTC. It is translated as CASSGGQFWRGYTF.

This chain uses TRBV5-1 with TRBJ1-5; D is unclear. Germline CDR1 is SGHRS and CDR2 is YFSETQ. The CDR3 spans 14 residues. Trimming pared 0 bases from V and 5 bases from J, leaving 9 bases between. CDR3 sequence: CASSLGREDQPQHF. CDR3 nucleotides: TGCGCCAGCAGCTTGGGACGGGAGGATCAGCCCCAGCATTTT.

This clonotype was found a few times. V gene TRBV6-2 or TRBV6-3 combines with J gene TRBJ1-5; TRBD1 is a possible D gene (6 bases). CDR3 length equals 16 residues. V was trimmed by 2 bases and J by 7 bases, leaving 18 bases between them. CDR1 and CDR2 (germline): MNHEY, SVGEGT. CDR3 bases: TGTGCCAGCAGTTACGTACAGGGCTCCCCGCTCCAGCCCCAGCATTTT. Protein sequence: CASSYVQGSPLQPQHF.

This clonotype has only a few counts. This chain uses TRBV4-1 with TRBJ1-5; the D gene is possibly TRBD1 (6 bases). Germline V lookup: CDR1 MGHRA, CDR2 YSYEKL. Trimming stripped 0 bases from V and 5 bases from J, with 11 bases between. The CDR3 is made up of 15 amino acids. CDR3: CASSQDGTGYQPQHF. In DNA form, the CDR3 reads TGCGCCAGCAGCCAAGATGGTACAGGGTATCAGCCCCAGCATTTT.

This clonotype appeared a few times. The chain is built from TRBV7-8 and TRBJ1-1; D is unresolved. The CDR3 runs to 14 residues. The germline CDR1 and CDR2 sequences are SGHVS and FQNEAQ. The V gene lost 1 base and the J gene lost 1 base, with 7 bases spanning the gap. CDR3 DNA sequence: TGTGCCAGCAGCTTAGGTGGCCCGAACACTGAAGCTTTCTTT. Its protein is CASSLGGPNTEAFF.

The rearrangement uses TRBV5-1 and TRBJ1-1; the D is unclear. The V gene lost 2 bases and the J gene lost 2 bases, with 7 bases spanning the gap. The CDR3 is made up of 13 amino acids. The germline V gene has CDR1 SGHRS and CDR2 YFSETQ. The CDR3 DNA is TGCGCCAGCAGCTTATACAGTAACACTGAAGCTTTCTTT. It specifies CASSLYSNTEAFF. Filled out from reference TRBV5-1 and TRBJ1-1, the complete variable domain reads KAGVTQTPRYLIKTRGQQVTLSCSPISGHRSVSWYQQTPGQGLQFLFEYFSETQRNKGNFPGRFSGRQFSNSRSEMNVSTLELGDSALYLCASSLYSNTEAFFGQGTRLTVV.

This chain uses TRBV5-8 with TRBJ1-2; 10 positions match TRBD1. Germline assignment: CDR1 SGHTS and CDR2 YDEGEE. Trimming removed 1 base from V and 8 bases from J; junction bases left unmatched: 5. CDR3 length equals 14 residues. The CDR3 loop reads CASSLRQGARGYTF. CDR3 coding DNA: TGTGCCAGCAGCTTGCGACAGGGGGCGCGAGGCTACACCTTC.

V usage is TRBV12-3 or TRBV12-4 and J usage is TRBJ1-3, with a weak D call TRBD1 (6 bases). Trimming removed 2 bases from V and 0 bases from J, with 11 bases in between. CDR3 length equals 16 residues. Written as DNA, the CDR3 is TGTGCCAGCAGTTTACACAGGGCTGGCTCTGGAAACACCATATATTTT. It yields the protein CASSLHRAGSGNTIYF.

In this sample, this clonotype turned up a few times. J is TRBJ2-7 and V is TRBV29-1, with TRBD1 matching 9 bases. Germline assignment: CDR1 SQVTM and CDR2 ANQGSEA. The V and J ends lost 3 bases and 2 bases, in that order; junction bases with no gene match: 2. CDR3 length: 13 residues. In DNA form, the CDR3 reads TGCAGCGTTGATGGGACAGGGCCCTACGAGCAGTACTTC. Encoded protein: CSVDGTGPYEQYF.

The chain carries TRBV7-9 and TRBJ2-7; no firm D call. With 5 bases removed from V and 4 bases from J, the gap between germline ends came to 12 bases. Germline loops: CDR1 SEHNR, CDR2 FQNEAQ (reference sequence). The CDR3 has 13 amino acids. This CDR3 is CASSAPGPYEQYF. The CDR3 nucleotides read TGTGCCAGCAGCGCACCCGGGCCGTACGAGCAGTACTTC.

V is TRBV27 and J is TRBJ2-7; TRBD1 or TRBD2 may be the D gene (5 bases each). The CDR3 has 15 residues. Trimming took 1 base from V and 2 from J, leaving 12 bases between them. Germline CDR1 is MNHEY and CDR2 is SMNVEV (reference sequence). The CDR3: CASSLFSGAAYEQYF. CDR3 coding DNA: TGTGCCAGCAGTTTATTCTCCGGGGCCGCCTACGAGCAGTACTTC.

This clonotype was recorded once. The genes are TRBV2 and TRBJ1-5; no reliable D call. Between the trimmed V and J ends, which lost 5 bases and 4 bases, there was a span of 6 bases. This CDR3 comprises 12 residues. The germline CDR1 and CDR2 sequences are SNHLY and FYNNEI. The chain's CDR3 is CASSTQNQPQHF. CDR3 coding DNA: TGTGCCAGCAGTACGCAGAATCAGCCCCAGCATTTT. The full variable domain, rest sourced from reference TRBV2 and TRBJ1-5, is EPEVTQTPSHQVTQMGQEVILRCVPISNHLYFYWYRQILGQKVEFLVSFYNNEISEKSEIFDDQFSVERPDGSNFTLKIRSTKLEDSAMYFCASSTQNQPQHFGDGTRLSIL.

V usage is TRBV4-2 and J usage is TRBJ2-3, with no clear D. The V end was cut by 4 bases, the J end by 5 bases, with 13 bases between. Germline V CDR1 and CDR2: LGHNA, YNFKEQ. The CDR3 spans 14 residues. For the CDR3, the DNA is TGTGCCAGCAGCCGCGGTAGTGAGGTAGATACGCAGTATTTT. Residues: CASSRGSEVDTQYF.

This clonotype was seen more than once but under ten times. V gene TRBV20-1 combines with J gene TRBJ1-6, with 9 bases aligning to TRBD1. The CDR3 has 14 amino acids. CDR1 is DFQATT and CDR2 is SNEGSKA in the germline V gene (reference sequence). V was pared by 2 bases and J by 9 bases, with 5 bases of the junction left unmatched. CDR3 region: CSARRDRERSPLHF. DNA of the CDR3: TGCAGTGCTAGAAGGGACAGGGAACGTTCACCCCTCCACTTT.

In this sample, this clonotype turned up a few times. This chain connects TRBV20-1 to TRBJ1-2; D is perhaps TRBD1 (5 bases). Germline V gives CDR1 DFQATT, CDR2 SNEGSKA (reference sequence). Trimming removed 3 bases from V and 5 bases from J, with 7 bases in between. The CDR3 loop spans 11 amino acids. CDR3 loop: CSASREYGYTF. Here the CDR3 DNA reads TGCAGTGCTAGCAGGGAATATGGCTACACCTTC.

This clonotype was seen ten or more times. The V and J genes are TRBV29-1 and TRBJ1-1; D gene uncertain. The CDR3 has 12 amino acids. With 4 bases removed from V and 1 base from J, the gap between germline ends came to 7 bases. CDR1 and CDR2 (germline): SQVTM, ANQGSEA. The CDR3 DNA is TGCAGCGTTGTGGTCTGGAACACTGAAGCTTTCTTT. As protein: CSVVVWNTEAFF.

The chain recombines TRBV12-3 or TRBV12-4 with TRBJ1-5, with D hard to call. The CDR3 runs to 12 residues. Between the trimmed V and J ends, which lost 5 bases and 9 bases, there was a span of 11 bases. CDR3 sequence reads: CASSRTDRPQHF. CDR3 DNA: TGTGCCAGCAGTCGGACCGATAGGCCCCAGCATTTT.

This chain links TRBV12-3 or TRBV12-4 with TRBJ1-1; D is perhaps TRBD1 (5 bases). V was trimmed by 5 bases and J by 3 bases, leaving 19 bases between them. CDR3 length: 16 residues. CDR3 DNA sequence: TGTGCCAGCAGTCGACGACTCCGGGGGATGGACACTGAAGCTTTCTTT. This sequence encodes CASSRRLRGMDTEAFF.

This sequence joins TRBV12-3 or TRBV12-4 and TRBJ1-2; D gene ambiguous. V dropped 2 bases and J dropped 2 bases, with 6 bases sitting between them. CDR3 length: 13 amino acids. The CDR3 sequence is CASSLSENYGYTF. The CDR3, as DNA: TGTGCCAGCAGTTTATCCGAAAACTATGGCTACACCTTC.

The rearrangement links TRBV12-3 or TRBV12-4 to TRBJ1-1; perhaps TRBD1 as D (6 bases). The germline V and J ends were trimmed by 5 bases and 1 base, with 11 bases remaining between them. CDR3 length: 14 amino acids. CDR3 nucleotide sequence: TGTGCCAGCAGTAAACAGGGAACGAACACTGAAGCTTTCTTT. Translation gives CASSKQGTNTEAFF.

This clonotype was counted a few times. This chain uses TRBV7-9 with TRBJ2-6; the match to TRBD1 covers 9 bases. In germline, CDR1 is SEHNR, CDR2 FQNEAQ (reference sequence). V was pared by 2 bases and J by 0 bases, with 5 bases of the junction left unmatched. The CDR3 is made up of 18 amino acids. As DNA, the CDR3 is TGTGCCAGCAGCTTATGGGACAGGGTGCACTCTGGGGCCAACGTCCTGACTTTC. Residues: CASSLWDRVHSGANVLTF.

The rearrangement uses TRBV20-1 and TRBJ2-3, with 8 positions matching TRBD1. There are 15 residues in the CDR3. Germline-derived CDR1 and CDR2 are DFQATT and SNEGSKA (reference sequence). The V gene end was trimmed by 5 bases and the J gene end by 5 bases; junction bases not matched to a gene: 12. The CDR3 reads CSAEEARGRRDTQYF. The CDR3 DNA sequence: TGCAGTGCTGAAGAGGCCAGGGGGCGCCGAGATACGCAGTATTTT.

The chain employs TRBV6-5 and TRBJ1-1, with D hard to call. The CDR3 totals 14 residues. The V and J ends lost 6 bases and 1 base respectively, with 12 bases between them. Germline V CDR1 and CDR2: MNHEY, SVGAGI. The CDR3 loop is CASSSNLANTEAFF. CDR3 sequence (DNA): TGTGCCAGCAGCTCAAATTTGGCGAACACTGAAGCTTTCTTT.